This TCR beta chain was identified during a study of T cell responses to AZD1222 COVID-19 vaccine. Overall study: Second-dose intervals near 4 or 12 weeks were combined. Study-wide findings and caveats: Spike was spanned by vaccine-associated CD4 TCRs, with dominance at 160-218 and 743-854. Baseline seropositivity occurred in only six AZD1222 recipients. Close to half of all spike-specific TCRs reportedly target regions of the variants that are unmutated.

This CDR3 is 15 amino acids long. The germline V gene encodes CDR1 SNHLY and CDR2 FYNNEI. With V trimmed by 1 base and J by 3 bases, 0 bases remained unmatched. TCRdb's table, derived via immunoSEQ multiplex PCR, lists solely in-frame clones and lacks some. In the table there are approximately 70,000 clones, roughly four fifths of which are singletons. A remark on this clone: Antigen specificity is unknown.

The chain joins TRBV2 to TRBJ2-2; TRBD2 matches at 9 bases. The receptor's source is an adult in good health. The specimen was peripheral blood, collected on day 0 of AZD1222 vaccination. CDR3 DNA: TGTGCCAGCAGTGAAGGGACTAGCGACACCGGGGAGCTGTTTTTT. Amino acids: CASSEGTSDTGELFF. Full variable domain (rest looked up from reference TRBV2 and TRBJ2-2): EPEVTQTPSHQVTQMGQEVILRCVPISNHLYFYWYRQILGQKVEFLVSFYNNEISEKSEIFDDQFSVERPDGSNFTLKIRSTKLEDSAMYFCASSEGTSDTGELFFGEGSRLTVL.